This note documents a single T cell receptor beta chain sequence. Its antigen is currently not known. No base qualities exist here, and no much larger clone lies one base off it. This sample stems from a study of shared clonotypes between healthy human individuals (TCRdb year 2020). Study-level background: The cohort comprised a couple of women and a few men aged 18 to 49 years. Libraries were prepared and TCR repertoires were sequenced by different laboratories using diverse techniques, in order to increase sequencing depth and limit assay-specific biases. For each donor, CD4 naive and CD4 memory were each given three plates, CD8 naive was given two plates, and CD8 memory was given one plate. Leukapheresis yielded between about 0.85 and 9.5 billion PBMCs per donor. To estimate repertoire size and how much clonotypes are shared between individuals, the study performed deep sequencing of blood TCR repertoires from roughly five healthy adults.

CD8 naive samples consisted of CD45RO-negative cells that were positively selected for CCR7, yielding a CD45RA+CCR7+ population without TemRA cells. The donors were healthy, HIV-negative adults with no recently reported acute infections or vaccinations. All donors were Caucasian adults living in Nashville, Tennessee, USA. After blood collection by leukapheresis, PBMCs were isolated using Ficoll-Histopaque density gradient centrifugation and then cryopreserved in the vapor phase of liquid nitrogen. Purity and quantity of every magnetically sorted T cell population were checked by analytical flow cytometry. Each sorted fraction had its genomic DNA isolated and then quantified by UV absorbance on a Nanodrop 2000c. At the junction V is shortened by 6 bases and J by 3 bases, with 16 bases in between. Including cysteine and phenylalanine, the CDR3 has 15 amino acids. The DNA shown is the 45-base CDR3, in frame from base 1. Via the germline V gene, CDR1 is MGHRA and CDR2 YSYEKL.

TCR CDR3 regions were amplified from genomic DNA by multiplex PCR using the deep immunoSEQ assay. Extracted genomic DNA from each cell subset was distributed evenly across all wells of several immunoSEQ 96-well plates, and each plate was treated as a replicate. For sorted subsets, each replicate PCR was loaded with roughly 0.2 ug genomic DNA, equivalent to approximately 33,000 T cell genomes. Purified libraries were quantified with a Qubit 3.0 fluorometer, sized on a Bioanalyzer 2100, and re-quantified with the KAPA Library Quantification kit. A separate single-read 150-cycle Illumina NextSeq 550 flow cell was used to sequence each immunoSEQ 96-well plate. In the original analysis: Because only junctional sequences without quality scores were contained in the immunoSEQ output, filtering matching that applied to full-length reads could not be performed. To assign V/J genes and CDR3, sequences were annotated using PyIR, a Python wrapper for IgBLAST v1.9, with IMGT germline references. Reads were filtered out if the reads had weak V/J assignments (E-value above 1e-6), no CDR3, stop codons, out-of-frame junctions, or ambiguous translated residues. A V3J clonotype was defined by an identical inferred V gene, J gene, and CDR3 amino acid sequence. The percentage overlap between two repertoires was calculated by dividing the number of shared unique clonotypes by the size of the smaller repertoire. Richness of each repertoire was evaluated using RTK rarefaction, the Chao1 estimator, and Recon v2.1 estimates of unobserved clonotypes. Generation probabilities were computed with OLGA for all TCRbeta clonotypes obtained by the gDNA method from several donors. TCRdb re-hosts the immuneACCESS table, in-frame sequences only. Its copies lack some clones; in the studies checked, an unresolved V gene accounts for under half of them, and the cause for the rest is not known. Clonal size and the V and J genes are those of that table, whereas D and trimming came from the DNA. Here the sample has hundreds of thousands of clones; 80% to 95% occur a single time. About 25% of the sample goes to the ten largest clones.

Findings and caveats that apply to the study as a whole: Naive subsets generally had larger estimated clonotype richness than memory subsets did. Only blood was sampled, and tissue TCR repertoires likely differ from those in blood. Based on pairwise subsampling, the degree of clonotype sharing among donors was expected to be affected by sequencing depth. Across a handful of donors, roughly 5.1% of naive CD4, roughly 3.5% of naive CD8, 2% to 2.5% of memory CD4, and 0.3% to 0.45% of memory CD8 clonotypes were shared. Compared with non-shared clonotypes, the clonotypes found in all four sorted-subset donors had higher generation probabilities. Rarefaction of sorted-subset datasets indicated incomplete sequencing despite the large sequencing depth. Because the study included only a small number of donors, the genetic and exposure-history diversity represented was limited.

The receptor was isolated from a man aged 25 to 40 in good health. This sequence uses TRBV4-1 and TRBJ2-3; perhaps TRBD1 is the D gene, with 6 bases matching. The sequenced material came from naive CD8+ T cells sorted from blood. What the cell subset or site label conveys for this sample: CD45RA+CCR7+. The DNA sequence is TGCGCCAGCAGTAACAGGGAAAGAGCGACAGATACGCAGTATTTT. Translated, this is CASSNRERATDTQYF.